Below are 15 T cell receptor beta chains sequenced from a single sample in a study of cytomegalovirus exposure and HLA in healthy donors. Use of 60 Vbeta and 13 Jbeta primers characterized the PCR. Clones were sequenced by immunoSEQ multiplex PCR, and TCRdb holds only the in-frame ones, with some missing. The data contain 170,000 or so clones, approximately 80% of them singletons. Input material: PBMCs. Every receptor here comes from a man younger than 30 in good health and CMV-seronegative.

This sequence joins TRBV19 and TRBJ1-5; D uncertain. Germline V gene data show CDR1 as LNHDA and CDR2 as SQIVND (reference sequence). Trimming removed 3 bases at V and 3 bases at J, with 12 bases between. This CDR3 is 15 amino acids long. The CDR3 here is CASSIAVRINQPQHF. The CDR3 bases are TGTGCCAGTAGTATTGCGGTAAGAATCAATCAGCCCCAGCATTTT.

This clone came up a few times. This rearrangement joins TRBV6-6 to TRBJ2-7, with 10 bases fitting TRBD1. Germline V gene data show CDR1 as MNHNY and CDR2 as SVGAGI (reference sequence). V was clipped by 8 bases and J by 6 bases; unmatched bases: 7. The CDR3 is 13 amino acids. As DNA, the CDR3 is TGTGCCAGCGAATCTGGACAGGGGGGCGAGCAGTACTTC. Residues: CASESGQGGEQYF.

This chain uses TRBV4-1 with TRBJ1-1; D perhaps matches TRBD1 (6 bases). The V and J ends lost 0 bases and 11 bases respectively, with 13 bases between them. CDR1 is MGHRA and CDR2 is YSYEKL in the germline V gene. CDR3 length: 13 residues. The CDR3 loop reads CASSQEEGGFAFF. For the CDR3, the DNA is TGCGCCAGCAGCCAAGAGGAGGGGGGGTTCGCTTTCTTT.

This clone occurred once. This sequence joins TRBV27 and TRBJ2-5; D might be TRBD2 (6 bases). The CDR3 sequence is 16 residues long. Looked up from germline, CDR1 is MNHEY and CDR2 is SMNVEV (reference sequence). V was cut by 3 bases and J by 5 bases, with 19 bases left in between. CDR3 residues: CASSFGLATVGETQYF. DNA for the CDR3: TGTGCCAGCAGTTTTGGGCTAGCGACCGTCGGGGAGACCCAGTACTTC.

The V and J genes are TRBV7-8 and TRBJ2-3, with D perhaps matching TRBD2 (7 bases). The V and J ends lost 8 bases and 0 bases respectively, with 18 bases between them. Germline CDR1 and CDR2: SGHVS and FQNEAQ. The length of the CDR3 is 16 residues. This CDR3 reads CASLGGESPSTDTQYF. The CDR3 nucleotides read TGTGCCAGCTTAGGGGGGGAATCCCCTAGCACAGATACGCAGTATTTT.

The chain employs TRBV6-5 and TRBJ2-1; D is possibly TRBD1 (6 bases). CDR3 size: 12 residues. Germline loops: CDR1 MNHEY, CDR2 SVGAGI. Trimming took off 6 bases at V and 9 bases at J, with 12 bases between the two ends. In DNA form, the CDR3 reads TGTGCCAGCAGAACTACAGGGTCTGAGCAGTTCTTC. Translation gives CASRTTGSEQFF.

The V gene is TRBV19, the J gene TRBJ2-1; TRBD2 matches 9 bases. Germline V gene sequence: CDR1 LNHDA, CDR2 SQIVND (reference sequence). There are 15 residues in the CDR3. After removal of 3 bases from V and 8 bases from J, the junction contained 8 bases not matched to a gene. CDR3 sequence: CASSMLAGGMDEQFF. The CDR3 nucleotides are TGTGCCAGTAGTATGTTGGCGGGAGGGATGGATGAGCAGTTCTTC.

V is TRBV11-3 and J is TRBJ2-4; 10 bases line up with TRBD2. The junction had 14 bases not matched to a gene; V was cut back by 6 bases and J by 3 bases. The germline CDR1 and CDR2 sequences are SGHNT and YENEEA. This CDR3 comprises 18 residues. CDR3 region: CASSLTSGNIRGKNIQYF. The CDR3 nucleotides read TGTGCCAGCAGTTTAACTAGCGGGAACATTCGGGGCAAAAACATTCAGTACTTC.

The chain recombines TRBV14 with TRBJ2-3, with TRBD2 matching over 10 bases. Per the germline V gene, CDR1 is SGHDN and CDR2 is FVKESK. CDR3 size: 17 residues. Trimming removed 1 base from V and 5 bases from J; junction bases left unmatched: 9. The CDR3 reads CASSQGFWLAGEDTQYF. The CDR3 DNA is TGTGCCAGCAGCCAAGGCTTTTGGCTAGCGGGAGAAGATACGCAGTATTTT.

The CDR3 protein is CAVGQGENYGYTF. DNA for the CDR3: TGTGCCGTGGGACAGGGGGAAAACTATGGCTACACCTTC. The chain links TRBV10-3 to TRBJ1-2; TRBD1 aligns across 11 bases. The V segment lost 11 bases and the J segment 2 bases; nucleotides outside the gene matches: 4. The length of the CDR3 is 13 residues. In germline, CDR1 is ENHRY, CDR2 SYGVKD.

The DNA for the CDR3 is TGTGCCAGCGGGCTAGCCCCAGATACGCAGTATTTT. This sequence encodes CASGLAPDTQYF. This chain connects TRBV7-8 to TRBJ2-3, with D tentatively TRBD2 (5 bases). V was trimmed by 8 bases and J by 4 bases, leaving 10 bases between them. CDR1 is SGHVS and CDR2 is FQNEAQ in the germline V gene. The CDR3 is 12 residues long.

This rearrangement joins TRBV11-3 to TRBJ2-5; D is perhaps TRBD2 (5 bases). The CDR3 spans 14 residues. In germline, CDR1 is SGHNT, CDR2 YENEEA. Deletions cut 1 base from V and 1 base from J, with 7 bases between. CDR3 amino acids: CASSLGAVQETQYF. As DNA, the CDR3 is TGTGCCAGCAGCTTAGGAGCGGTCCAAGAGACCCAGTACTTC.

This rearrangement joins TRBV4-1 to TRBJ2-3, with 8 bases fitting TRBD1. CDR3 length equals 18 residues. The V and J ends lost 1 base and 6 bases, in that order; junction bases with no gene match: 15. CDR1 and CDR2 (germline): MGHRA, YSYEKL. CDR3 bases: TGCGCCAGCAGCCAAGCTCCCCCGGGGACAGGATTATCCGATACGCAGTATTTT. It is translated as CASSQAPPGTGLSDTQYF.

This chain joins TRBV29-1 and TRBJ2-7, with TRBD1 as a possible D gene (5 bases). The CDR3 consists of 13 residues. From germline, CDR1 is SQVTM and CDR2 ANQGSEA. V gave up 4 bases and J gave up 4 bases, with 14 bases separating them. The CDR3 is CSVVWGGYYEQYF. The CDR3, as DNA: TGCAGCGTTGTATGGGGCGGCTATTACGAGCAGTACTTC.

This chain links TRBV5-1 with TRBJ2-1; maybe TRBD1 (5 bases). The CDR3 is 16 residues long. The germline gives CDR1 SGHRS, CDR2 YFSETQ. Trimming left V 0 bases short and J 6 bases short, with 16 bases between. CDR3 nucleotide sequence: TGCGCCAGCAGCTTGGGACAGAATTTGGGTCCCAATGAGCAGTTCTTC. This codes for CASSLGQNLGPNEQFF.